These 3 T cell receptor beta chains came from one sample sequenced in a study of T cell changes during pregnancy in multiple sclerosis (dated by TCRdb to about 2019). The library was generated by the immunoSEQ multiplex PCR assay. TCRdb carries this immuneACCESS record with in-frame sequences only. Its versions omit some clonotypes, under half of them owing to an unresolved V gene in the studies checked, with the rest unexplained. The table for this sample lists about 100,000 clones; about 92% of them were counted only once. The top ten clones comprise roughly 1.2% of the sample. Sequenced here: peripheral blood, sampled in the second trimester of pregnancy. These receptors originate from a female donor with multiple sclerosis, enrolled in a pregnancy study.

This sequence joins TRBV19 and TRBJ1-4, with 7 bases aligning to TRBD1. The V gene end was trimmed by 5 bases and the J gene end by 0 bases; junction bases not matched to a gene: 12. This CDR3 region has 18 residues. The germline CDR1 and CDR2 sequences are LNHDA and SQIVND (reference sequence). The CDR3 nucleotides read TGTGCCAGTAGTCTGCCTGGGACAGAACTTGCAACTAATGAAAAACTGTTTTTT. It specifies CASSLPGTELATNEKLFF.

This clone was seen only once. V and J are TRBV30 and TRBJ1-2; D gene ambiguous. This CDR3 is 13 amino acids long. Looked up from germline, CDR1 is GTSNPN and CDR2 is SVGIG (reference sequence). Deletions cut 3 bases from V and 2 bases from J, with 10 bases between. The CDR3 nucleotides read TGTGCCTGGAGGCGGTCGGGGAACTATGGCTACACCTTC. It encodes CAWRRSGNYGYTF. The entire variable domain, with the rest obtained from reference TRBV30 and TRBJ1-2, is as follows: SQTIHQWPATLVQPVGSPLSLECTVEGTSNPNLYWYRQAAGRGLQLLFYSVGIGQISSEVPQNLSASRPQDRQFILSSKKLLLSDSGFYLCAWRRSGNYGYTFGSGTRLTVV.

The CDR3 here is CASSLARGYEQYF. CDR3 nucleotides: TGTGCCAGCAGTTTAGCTAGGGGCTACGAGCAGTACTTC. The chain couples TRBV27 to TRBJ2-7; a weak D match, TRBD1 (5 bases). CDR3 length: 13 amino acids. Trimming pared 2 bases from V and 3 bases from J, leaving 8 bases between. Germline CDR1 is MNHEY and CDR2 is SMNVEV (reference sequence).